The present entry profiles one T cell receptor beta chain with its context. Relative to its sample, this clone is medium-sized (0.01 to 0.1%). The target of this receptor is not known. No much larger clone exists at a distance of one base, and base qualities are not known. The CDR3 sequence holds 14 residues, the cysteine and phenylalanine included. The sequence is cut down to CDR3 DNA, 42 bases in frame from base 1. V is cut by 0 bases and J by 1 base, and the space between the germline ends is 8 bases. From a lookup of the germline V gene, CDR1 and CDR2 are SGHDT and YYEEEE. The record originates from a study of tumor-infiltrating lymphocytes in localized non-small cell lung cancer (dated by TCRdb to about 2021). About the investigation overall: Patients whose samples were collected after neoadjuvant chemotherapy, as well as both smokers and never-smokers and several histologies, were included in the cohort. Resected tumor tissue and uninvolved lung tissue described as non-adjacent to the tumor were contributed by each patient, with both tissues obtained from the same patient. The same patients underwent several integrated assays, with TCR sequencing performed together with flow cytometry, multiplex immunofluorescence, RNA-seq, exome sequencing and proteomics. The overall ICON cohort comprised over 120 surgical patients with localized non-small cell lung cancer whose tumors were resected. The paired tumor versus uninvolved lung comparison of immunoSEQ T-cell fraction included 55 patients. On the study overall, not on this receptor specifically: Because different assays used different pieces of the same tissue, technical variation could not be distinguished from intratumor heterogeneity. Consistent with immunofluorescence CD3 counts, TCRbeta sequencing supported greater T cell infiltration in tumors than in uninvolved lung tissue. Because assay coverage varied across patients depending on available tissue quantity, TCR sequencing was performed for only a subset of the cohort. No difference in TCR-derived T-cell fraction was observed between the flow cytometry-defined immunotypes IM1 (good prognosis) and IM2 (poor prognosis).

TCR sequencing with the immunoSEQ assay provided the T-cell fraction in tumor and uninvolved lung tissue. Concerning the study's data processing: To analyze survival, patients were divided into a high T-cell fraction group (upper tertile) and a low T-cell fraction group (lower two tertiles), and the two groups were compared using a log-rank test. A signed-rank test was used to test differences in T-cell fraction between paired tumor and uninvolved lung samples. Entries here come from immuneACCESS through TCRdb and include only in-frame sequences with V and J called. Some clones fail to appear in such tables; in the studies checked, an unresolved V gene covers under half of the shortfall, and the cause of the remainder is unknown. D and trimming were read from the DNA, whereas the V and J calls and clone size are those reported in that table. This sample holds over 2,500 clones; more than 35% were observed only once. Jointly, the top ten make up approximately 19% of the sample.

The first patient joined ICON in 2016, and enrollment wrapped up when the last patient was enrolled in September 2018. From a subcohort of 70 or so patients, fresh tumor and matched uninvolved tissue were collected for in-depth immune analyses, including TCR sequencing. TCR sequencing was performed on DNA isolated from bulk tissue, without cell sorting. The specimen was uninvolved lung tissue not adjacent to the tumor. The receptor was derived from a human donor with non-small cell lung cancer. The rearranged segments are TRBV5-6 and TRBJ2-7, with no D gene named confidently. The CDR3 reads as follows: CASSLAAGSYEQYF. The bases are TGTGCCAGCAGCTTGGCTGCCGGATCCTACGAGCAGTACTTC.